The rows below give T cell receptor beta chains drawn from one sample of a study of CXCR3-negative and CXCR3-positive naive CD8 T cells. Each CDR3 protein gets one entry in TCRdb, which reprocessed the 5' RACE reads and gives no DNA. The table for this sample gives approximately 96,000 distinct CDR3 sequences. The specimen was naive CXCR3+ CD8+ T cells from blood. These receptor sequences come from a human donor in good health. Some clones in this sample may be carry-over from other donors' samples. Both conserved end residues are part of each CDR3.

j_gene: TRBJ1-6
v_gene: TRBV6-5
CDR3aa: CASRLRQENSPLHF

j_gene: TRBJ1-1
v_gene: TRBV7-9
CDR3aa: CAINPTGGIGTEAFF

j_gene: TRBJ2-1
v_gene: TRBV7-2
CDR3aa: CASSHPRDRAVKSYNEQFF

j_gene: TRBJ1-2
v_gene: TRBV29-1
CDR3aa: CSVETSDRAPNYGYTF

j_gene: TRBJ2-3
v_gene: TRBV29-1
CDR3aa: CILQNHTDTQYF

j_gene: TRBJ2-2
v_gene: TRBV20-1
CDR3aa: CSASGGAGTGELFF

j_gene: TRBJ1-1
v_gene: TRBV11-3
CDR3aa: CASSPRQGNLNTEAFF

j_gene: TRBJ2-5
v_gene: TRBV7-9
CDR3aa: CASSDRNRDTQETQYF

j_gene: TRBJ2-1
v_gene: TRBV2
CDR3aa: CASSDNPGTSSNEQFF

j_gene: TRBJ2-7
v_gene: TRBV4-2
CDR3aa: CASSQASGGAYEQYF

j_gene: TRBJ2-1
v_gene: TRBV6-5
CDR3aa: CASSFRTSAPNEQFF

j_gene: TRBJ2-3
v_gene: TRBV7-6
CDR3aa: CASSLGWGGPDTQYF

j_gene: TRBJ2-7
v_gene: TRBV6-2/TRBV6-3
CDR3aa: CASSSLYEGARSYEQYF

j_gene: TRBJ2-2
v_gene: TRBV27
CDR3aa: CASSPEGGGHTGELFF

j_gene: TRBJ2-1
v_gene: TRBV13
CDR3aa: CASSPAGSLNEQFF

j_gene: TRBJ2-3
v_gene: TRBV5-1
CDR3aa: CASSLVGTTSTDTQYF

j_gene: TRBJ2-5
v_gene: TRBV28
CDR3aa: CATRAPTGRETQYF

j_gene: TRBJ2-5
v_gene: TRBV4-2
CDR3aa: CASSQPASSDETQYF

j_gene: TRBJ2-7
v_gene: TRBV28
CDR3aa: CASSYQSKGTSYEQYF

j_gene: TRBJ1-1
v_gene: TRBV20-1
CDR3aa: CSARDPPGGFPEAFF

j_gene: TRBJ1-1
v_gene: TRBV20-1
CDR3aa: CSARRGQPNTEAFF

j_gene: TRBJ2-6
v_gene: TRBV7-9
CDR3aa: CASSFNRDPKTGANVLTF

j_gene: TRBJ2-7
v_gene: TRBV5-5
CDR3aa: CASSTVRVTYEQYF

j_gene: TRBJ2-1
v_gene: TRBV27
CDR3aa: CASSISNEQFF

j_gene: TRBJ2-2
v_gene: TRBV29-1
CDR3aa: CSVERGPGELFF

j_gene: TRBJ1-4
v_gene: TRBV12-3/TRBV12-4
CDR3aa: CASSLTATNEKLFF

j_gene: TRBJ2-3
v_gene: TRBV10-3
CDR3aa: CARSSGSTDTQYF

j_gene: TRBJ2-1
v_gene: TRBV24-1
CDR3aa: CATSARSGFSYNEQFF

j_gene: TRBJ2-7
v_gene: TRBV28
CDR3aa: CAIRTEGSAYEQYF

j_gene: TRBJ2-7
v_gene: TRBV20-1
CDR3aa: CSARTGTDDSEQYF

j_gene: TRBJ2-3
v_gene: TRBV2
CDR3aa: CASSERVGSNPHTQYF

j_gene: TRBJ1-4
v_gene: TRBV7-2
CDR3aa: CASSLGGTGALREKLFF

j_gene: TRBJ2-2
v_gene: TRBV29-1
CDR3aa: CSAPDRATGELFF

j_gene: TRBJ2-6
v_gene: TRBV6-4
CDR3aa: CASSGGGANVLTF

j_gene: TRBJ2-7
v_gene: TRBV27
CDR3aa: CASSSYPALRDNYEQYF

j_gene: TRBJ2-2
v_gene: TRBV9
CDR3aa: CASSVGDGELFF

j_gene: TRBJ1-2
v_gene: TRBV29-1
CDR3aa: CSEKTGDYGYTF

j_gene: TRBJ1-2
v_gene: TRBV6-5
CDR3aa: CASSPDSLMYGYTF